These 18 T cell receptor beta chains originate from one sample sequenced in a study of shared clonotypes between healthy human individuals. Measured with immunoSEQ multiplex PCR; TCRdb has only the in-frame clones, and not every one. The top ten hold approximately 0.5% of the sample, which has more than 850,000 clones, 75% to 85% seen once. Input material: memory CD4+ T cells from PBMCs. The subset denotes: CD45RA-negative fraction. The receptor source for this set is a man in his late teens or twenties in good health. Some clones in this sample may be carry-over from other donors' samples.

The chain couples TRBV6-6 to TRBJ1-4; D might be TRBD1 (5 bases). Per germline, CDR1 MNHNY and CDR2 SVGAGI (reference sequence). The CDR3 consists of 16 residues. V was trimmed by 2 bases and J by 4 bases, leaving 14 bases between them. This CDR3 is CASSYSQGVYNEKLFF. The CDR3 DNA reads TGTGCCAGCAGTTACAGCCAGGGCGTTTATAATGAAAAACTGTTTTTT.

The chain employs TRBV7-2 and TRBJ2-2; 7 bases agree with TRBD1. This CDR3 region has 16 residues. Per the germline V gene, CDR1 is SGHTA and CDR2 is FQGNSA. V shed 6 bases, J shed 1 base, and the junction held 8 bases outside the gene matches. The CDR3 loop is CASRGRDRLNTGELFF. The CDR3 coding sequence is TGTGCCAGCAGGGGTAGGGACAGATTGAACACCGGGGAGCTGTTTTTT.

The gene calls are TRBV6-5 and TRBJ2-1; D is possibly TRBD1 (6 bases). CDR1 and CDR2 (germline): MNHEY, SVGAGI. The V and J ends lost 2 bases and 4 bases respectively, with 12 bases between them. CDR3 length equals 15 residues. CDR3 in DNA: TGTGCCAGCAGTTACAACGGACAGAGTTACAATGAGCAGTTCTTC. This encodes CASSYNGQSYNEQFF.

This clone was observed at least ten times. The CDR3 region is CASSYRVSEKLFF. The CDR3 DNA follows: TGTGCCAGCAGTTACCGAGTTAGCGAAAAACTGTTTTTT. V is TRBV6-5 and J is TRBJ1-4; D unresolved. This CDR3 contains 13 residues. Trimming took off 2 bases at V and 8 bases at J, with 9 bases between the two ends. The germline V gene has CDR1 MNHEY and CDR2 SVGAGI.

The sample holds a few counts of this clone. V is TRBV30 and J is TRBJ1-6, with a tentative D call TRBD1 (6 bases). In germline, CDR1 is GTSNPN, CDR2 SVGIG (reference sequence). Trimming took off 3 bases at V and 5 bases at J, with 14 bases between the two ends. The CDR3 extends over 15 amino acids. As DNA, the CDR3 is TGTGCCTGGAGCTCCGGGGGCGCCCATAATTCACCCCTCCACTTT. Translated, it gives CAWSSGGAHNSPLHF.

V is TRBV12-5 and J is TRBJ2-2; D uncertain. Per the germline V gene, CDR1 is LGHNT and CDR2 is FRNRAP. V was clipped by 3 bases and J by 1 base, with 3 bases between them. The CDR3 runs 13 residues. This chain's CDR3 is CASGLKNTGELFF. The CDR3 DNA follows: TGTGCTAGTGGTTTAAAGAACACCGGGGAGCTGTTTTTT. The variable domain in full, completed from reference TRBV12-5 and TRBJ2-2, reads DARVTQTPRHKVTEMGQEVTMRCQPILGHNTVFWYRQTMMQGLELLAYFRNRAPLDDSGMPKDRFSAEMPDATLATLKIQPSEPRDSAVYFCASGLKNTGELFFGEGSRLTVL.

V is TRBV19 and J is TRBJ1-5; D gene uncertain. The ends were cut back, 8 bases at V and 0 bases at J, with 26 bases in the middle. The CDR3 runs to 19 residues. The V gene's germline CDR1 is LNHDA and CDR2 SQIVND (reference sequence). The DNA of the CDR3 is TGTGCCAGTTCCCCCCGGAGGGAAGTTAGCCCTTTTAGCAATCAGCCCCAGCATTTT. Translation gives CASSPRREVSPFSNQPQHF.

The J gene is TRBJ2-7, the V gene TRBV10-3; the D gene is possibly TRBD1 (6 bases). The germline V gene encodes CDR1 ENHRY and CDR2 SYGVKD. The CDR3 covers 16 residues. Trimming cost V 0 bases and J 7 bases, with 19 bases left between them. The CDR3 DNA sequence: TGTGCCATCAGTGAGTCTATGGCGACAGGCCGGGGAGAGCAGTACTTC. The encoded protein is CAISESMATGRGEQYF.

The rearrangement joins TRBV7-2 to TRBJ2-7; 8 bases agree with TRBD2. After removal of 2 bases from V and 2 bases from J, the junction contained 5 bases not matched to a gene. The CDR3 extends over 15 amino acids. The germline CDR1 and CDR2 sequences are SGHTA and FQGNSA. The CDR3 here is CASSLRGGYAYEQYF. For the CDR3, the DNA is TGTGCCAGCAGCTTACGGGGGGGCTACGCCTACGAGCAGTACTTC.

CDR3 loop: CASSGRDGKETQYF. DNA for the CDR3: TGTGCCAGCAGCGGCAGGGACGGAAAAGAGACCCAGTACTTC. The chain recombines TRBV7-6 with TRBJ2-5, with D tentatively TRBD1 or TRBD2 (5 bases each). Germline loops: CDR1 SGHVS, CDR2 FNYEAQ. V was shortened by 5 bases and J by 3 bases, with 13 bases between the two germline ends. CDR3 length: 14 amino acids.

The chain carries TRBV28 and TRBJ2-1; TRBD1 aligns across 7 bases. This CDR3 is 15 amino acids long. Germline V CDR1 and CDR2: MDHEN, SYDVKM. Unmatched junction bases numbered 13, after V lost 6 bases and J lost 8 bases. The CDR3 region has the DNA TGTGCCAGCAGCCTCCCACGACAGGGCTTGGATGAGCAGTTCTTC. Translating gives CASSLPRQGLDEQFF. Supplemented by reference TRBV28 and TRBJ2-1, the full variable domain reads DVKVTQSSRYLVKRTGEKVFLECVQDMDHENMFWYRQDPGLGLRLIYFSYDVKMKEKGDIPEGYSVSREKKERFSLILESASTNQTSMYLCASSLPRQGLDEQFFGPGTRLTVL.

The chain combines TRBV18 with TRBJ2-5; no reliable D call. The length of the CDR3 is 14 residues. V lost 5 bases and J lost 2, with 12 bases in between. Germline CDR1 and CDR2: KGHSH and LQKENI. As DNA, the CDR3 is TGTGCCAGCTCAGGCCCTAGAAGACAAGAGACCCAGTACTTC. Its translation: CASSGPRRQETQYF.

V usage is TRBV5-1 and J usage is TRBJ2-2; TRBD1 aligns across 10 bases. The CDR3 covers 15 residues. Losses at the gene ends were 4 bases for V and 3 bases for J; bases not matched to a gene: 3. Germline V gene lookup returns CDR1 SGHRS and CDR2 YFSETQ. Here the CDR3 reads CASSQTGGYTGELFF. The CDR3 DNA follows: TGCGCCAGCAGCCAGACAGGGGGCTACACCGGGGAGCTGTTTTTT.

This clone was seen at least ten times. The rearrangement links TRBV29-1 to TRBJ1-2, with 8 bases matching TRBD1. J gave up 0 bases and V 3 bases, and 3 bases lay outside the gene matches. The CDR3 covers 14 residues. Per the germline V gene, CDR1 is SQVTM and CDR2 is ANQGSEA. The CDR3 DNA sequence: TGCAGCGTTGAGGGACAGGTATCTAACTATGGCTACACCTTC. This sequence encodes CSVEGQVSNYGYTF.

As concerns this clone: Other nucleotide sequences in the sample specify the same CDR3. This chain joins TRBV7-2 and TRBJ2-5; 7 nucleotides align to TRBD1. The CDR3 length is 13 residues. V shed 5 bases, J shed 5 bases, and the junction held 5 bases outside the gene matches. Per the germline V gene, CDR1 is SGHTA and CDR2 is FQGNSA. CDR3 region: CASSPTGEETQYF. CDR3 DNA sequence: TGTGCCAGCAGCCCAACAGGGGAGGAGACCCAGTACTTC.

The rearrangement links TRBV18 to TRBJ2-5, with D tentatively TRBD1 (6 bases). This CDR3 has 15 residues. Germline V CDR1 and CDR2: KGHSH, LQKENI. V was cut by 1 base and J by 1 base, with 10 bases left in between. In nucleotides, the CDR3 is TGTGCCAGCTCACCACAGGGACAAACCCAAGAGACCCAGTACTTC. This gives the protein CASSPQGQTQETQYF.

As for this clone: At the DNA level, this CDR3 is encoded by other sequences in the same sample as well. The genes are TRBV5-1 and TRBJ2-5, with TRBD1 matching over 7 bases. From germline, CDR1 is SGHRS and CDR2 YFSETQ. After removal of 2 bases from V and 3 bases from J, the junction contained 1 base not matched to a gene. CDR3 length: 13 residues. The CDR3 reads CASSFQGEETQYF. The DNA for the CDR3 is TGCGCCAGCAGCTTCCAGGGGGAAGAGACCCAGTACTTC.

The V gene is TRBV29-1, the J gene TRBJ2-1; the D gene is possibly TRBD1 (5 bases). The germline gives CDR1 SQVTM, CDR2 ANQGSEA. The CDR3 runs 11 residues. Trimming cost V 8 bases and J 10 bases, with 15 bases left between them. CDR3 DNA sequence: TGCAGCCCTGGCAGGGCTGGGGAGCAGTTCTTC. This translates into CSPGRAGEQFF.